Included here is one T cell receptor beta chain sequence, with context. The naive CD8 subset, CD45RO-negative cells positively selected for CCR7, excluded terminally differentiated effector memory CD45RA+ cells. Over several immunoSEQ plates, each subset's genomic DNA was distributed in even portions. Assay used: immunoSEQ multiplex PCR; TCRdb lists only in-frame clones, some missing. Here the sample spans around 700,000 clones, about 91% being singletons. CDR1 is LNHDA and CDR2 is SQIVND in the germline V gene (reference sequence). CDR3 length: 15 residues. With 5 bases removed from V and 1 base from J, the gap between germline ends came to 13 bases. The data belong to a study of shared clonotypes between healthy human individuals.

The clonotype comes from a man aged 25-45 years in good health. The chain carries TRBV19 and TRBJ2-3; no reliable D call. What was sequenced was naive CD8+ T cells sorted from blood. The CDR3 region is CASSGVEFGTDTQYF. As DNA, the CDR3 is TGTGCCAGTAGTGGGGTCGAATTTGGCACAGATACGCAGTATTTT.